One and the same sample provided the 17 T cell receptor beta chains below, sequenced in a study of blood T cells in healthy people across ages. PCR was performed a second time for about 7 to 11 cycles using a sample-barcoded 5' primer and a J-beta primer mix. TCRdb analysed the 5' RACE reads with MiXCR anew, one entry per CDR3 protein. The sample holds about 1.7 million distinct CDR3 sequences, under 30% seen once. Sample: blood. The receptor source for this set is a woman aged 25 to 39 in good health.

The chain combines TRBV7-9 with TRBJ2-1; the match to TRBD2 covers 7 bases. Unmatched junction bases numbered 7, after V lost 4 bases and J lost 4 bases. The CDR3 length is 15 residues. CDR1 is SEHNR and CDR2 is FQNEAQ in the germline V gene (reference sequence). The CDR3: CASSSPGRGYNEQFF. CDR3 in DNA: TGTGCCAGCAGCTCCCCGGGGAGGGGTTACAATGAGCAGTTCTTC. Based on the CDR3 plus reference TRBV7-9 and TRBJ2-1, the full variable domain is DTGVSQNPRHKITKRGQNVTFRCDPISEHNRLYWYRQTLGQGPEFLTYFQNEAQLEKSRLLSDRFSAERPKGSFSTLEIQRTEQGDSAMYLCASSSPGRGYNEQFFGPGTRLTVL.

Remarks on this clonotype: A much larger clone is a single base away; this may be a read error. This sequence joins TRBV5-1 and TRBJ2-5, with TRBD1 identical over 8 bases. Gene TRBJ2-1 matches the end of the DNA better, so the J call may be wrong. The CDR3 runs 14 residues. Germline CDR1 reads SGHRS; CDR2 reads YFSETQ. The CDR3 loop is CASSGTGHQETQFF. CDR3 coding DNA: TGCGCCAGCAGCGGGACAGGACACCAAGAGACCCAGTTCTTC.

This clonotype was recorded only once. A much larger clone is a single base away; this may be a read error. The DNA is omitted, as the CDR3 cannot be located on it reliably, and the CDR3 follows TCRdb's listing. CDR3 sequence reads: CASSTSGPFISYNERFF. The rearrangement links TRBV12-3 or TRBV12-4 to TRBJ2-1; the table assigns TRBD1, which was not confirmed against the DNA. The CDR3 comprises 17 residues, both ends counted.

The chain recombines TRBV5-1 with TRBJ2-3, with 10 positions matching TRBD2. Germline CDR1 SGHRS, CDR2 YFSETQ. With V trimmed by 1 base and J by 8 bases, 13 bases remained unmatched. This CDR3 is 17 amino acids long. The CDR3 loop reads CASSLSVASGSGGTQYF. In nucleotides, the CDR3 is TGCGCCAGCAGCTTGAGTGTGGCTAGCGGGAGTGGGGGTACGCAGTATTTT.

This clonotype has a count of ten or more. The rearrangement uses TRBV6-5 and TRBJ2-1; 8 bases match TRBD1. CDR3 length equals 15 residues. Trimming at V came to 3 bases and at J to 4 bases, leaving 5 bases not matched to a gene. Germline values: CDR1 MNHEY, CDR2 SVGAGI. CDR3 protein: CASSYQGATYNEQFF. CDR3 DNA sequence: TGTGCCAGCAGTTATCAGGGGGCCACGTACAATGAGCAGTTCTTC.

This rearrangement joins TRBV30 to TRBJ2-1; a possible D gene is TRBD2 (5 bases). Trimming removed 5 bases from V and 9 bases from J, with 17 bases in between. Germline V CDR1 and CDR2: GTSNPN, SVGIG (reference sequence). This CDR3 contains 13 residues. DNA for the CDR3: TGTGCCTGGGGTTTCGGGGAGTTGGGTGAGCAGTTCTTC. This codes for CAWGFGELGEQFF. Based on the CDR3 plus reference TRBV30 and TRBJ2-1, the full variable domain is SQTIHQWPATLVQPVGSPLSLECTVEGTSNPNLYWYRQAAGRGLQLLFYSVGIGQISSEVPQNLSASRPQDRQFILSSKKLLLSDSGFYLCAWGFGELGEQFFGPGTRLTVL.

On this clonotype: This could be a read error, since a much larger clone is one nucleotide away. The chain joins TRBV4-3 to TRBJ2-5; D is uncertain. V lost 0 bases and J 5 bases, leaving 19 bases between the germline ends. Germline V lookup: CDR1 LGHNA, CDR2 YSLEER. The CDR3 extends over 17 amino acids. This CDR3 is CASSQDQCYGRGETQYF. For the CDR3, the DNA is TGCGCCAGCAGCCAAGATCAGTGTTATGGCCGTGGGGAGACCCAGTACTTC.

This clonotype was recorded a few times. CDR3 protein: CSAPGPAAYGEQFF. DNA for the CDR3: TGCAGTGCCCCGGGACCAGCGGCCTATGGCGAGCAGTTCTTC. This chain joins TRBV20-1 and TRBJ2-1; D tentatively reads TRBD1 or TRBD2 (5 bases each). The CDR3 extends over 14 amino acids. The germline V gene encodes CDR1 DFQATT and CDR2 SNEGSKA (reference sequence). The V gene lost 6 bases and the J gene lost 10 bases, with 22 bases spanning the gap.

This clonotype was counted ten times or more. CDR3 residues: CAIRASPIDYEQYF. Written as DNA, the CDR3 is TGTGCCATCCGGGCATCGCCAATAGACTACGAGCAGTACTTC. The V and J genes are TRBV10-3 and TRBJ2-7; D call uncertain. The CDR3 has 14 residues. V was shortened by 8 bases and J by 3 bases, with 17 bases between the two germline ends. Germline CDR1 and CDR2: ENHRY and SYGVKD.

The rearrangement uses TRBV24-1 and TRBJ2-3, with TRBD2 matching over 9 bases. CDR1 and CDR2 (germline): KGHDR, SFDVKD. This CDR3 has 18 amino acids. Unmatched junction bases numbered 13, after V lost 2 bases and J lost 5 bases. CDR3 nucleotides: TGTGCCACCAGTGATTCCCTTGGGGGAGCGGGGGGACGAGATACGCAGTATTTT. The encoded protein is CATSDSLGGAGGRDTQYF.

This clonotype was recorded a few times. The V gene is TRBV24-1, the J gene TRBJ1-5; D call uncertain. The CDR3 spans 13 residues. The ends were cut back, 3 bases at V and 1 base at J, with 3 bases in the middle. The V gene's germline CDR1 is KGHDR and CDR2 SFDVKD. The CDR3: CATSDQSNQPQHF. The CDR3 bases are TGTGCCACCAGTGATCAGAGCAATCAGCCCCAGCATTTT.

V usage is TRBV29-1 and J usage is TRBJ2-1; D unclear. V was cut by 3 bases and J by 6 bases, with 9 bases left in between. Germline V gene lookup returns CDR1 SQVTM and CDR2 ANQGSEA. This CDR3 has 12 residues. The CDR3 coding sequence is TGCAGCGTTGATAAAACTGGCAATGAGCAGTTCTTC. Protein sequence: CSVDKTGNEQFF.

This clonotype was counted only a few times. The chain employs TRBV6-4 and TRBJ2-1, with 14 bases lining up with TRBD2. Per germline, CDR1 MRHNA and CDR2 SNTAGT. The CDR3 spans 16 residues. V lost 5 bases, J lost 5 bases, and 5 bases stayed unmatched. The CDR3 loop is CASSSGLAGGDNEQFF. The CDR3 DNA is TGTGCCAGCAGTTCTGGACTAGCGGGGGGAGACAATGAGCAGTTCTTC.

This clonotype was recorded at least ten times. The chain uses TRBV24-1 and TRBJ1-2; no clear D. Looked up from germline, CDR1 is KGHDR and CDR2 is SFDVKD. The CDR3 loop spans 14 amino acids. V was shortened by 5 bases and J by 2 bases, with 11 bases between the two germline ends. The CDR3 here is CATSGSRFNYGYTF. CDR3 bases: TGTGCCACCAGTGGTTCCAGGTTCAACTATGGCTACACCTTC.

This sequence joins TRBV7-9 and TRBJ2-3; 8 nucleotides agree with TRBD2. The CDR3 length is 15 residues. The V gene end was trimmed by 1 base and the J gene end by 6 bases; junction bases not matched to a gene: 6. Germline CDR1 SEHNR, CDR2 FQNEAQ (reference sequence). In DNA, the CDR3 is TGTGCCAGCAGCTTAGGGCGGGGGGCGCATGATACGCAGTATTTT. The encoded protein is CASSLGRGAHDTQYF. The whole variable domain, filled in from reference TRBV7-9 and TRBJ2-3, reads DTGVSQNPRHKITKRGQNVTFRCDPISEHNRLYWYRQTLGQGPEFLTYFQNEAQLEKSRLLSDRFSAERPKGSFSTLEIQRTEQGDSAMYLCASSLGRGAHDTQYFGPGTRLTVL.

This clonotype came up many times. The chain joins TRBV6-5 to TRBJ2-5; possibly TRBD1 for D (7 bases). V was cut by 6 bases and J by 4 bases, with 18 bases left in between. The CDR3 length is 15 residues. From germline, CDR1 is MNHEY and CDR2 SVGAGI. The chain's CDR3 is CASSQGVTRVETQYF. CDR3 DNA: TGTGCCAGCAGCCAGGGGGTGACTAGGGTAGAGACCCAGTACTTC.

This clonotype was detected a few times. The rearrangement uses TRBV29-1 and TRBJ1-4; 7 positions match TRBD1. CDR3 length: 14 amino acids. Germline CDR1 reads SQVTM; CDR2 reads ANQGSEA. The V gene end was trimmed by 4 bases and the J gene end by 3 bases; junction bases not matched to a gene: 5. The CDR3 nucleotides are TGCAGCGTTGTCCGACAGGGTCCTAATGAAAAACTGTTTTTT. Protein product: CSVVRQGPNEKLFF.